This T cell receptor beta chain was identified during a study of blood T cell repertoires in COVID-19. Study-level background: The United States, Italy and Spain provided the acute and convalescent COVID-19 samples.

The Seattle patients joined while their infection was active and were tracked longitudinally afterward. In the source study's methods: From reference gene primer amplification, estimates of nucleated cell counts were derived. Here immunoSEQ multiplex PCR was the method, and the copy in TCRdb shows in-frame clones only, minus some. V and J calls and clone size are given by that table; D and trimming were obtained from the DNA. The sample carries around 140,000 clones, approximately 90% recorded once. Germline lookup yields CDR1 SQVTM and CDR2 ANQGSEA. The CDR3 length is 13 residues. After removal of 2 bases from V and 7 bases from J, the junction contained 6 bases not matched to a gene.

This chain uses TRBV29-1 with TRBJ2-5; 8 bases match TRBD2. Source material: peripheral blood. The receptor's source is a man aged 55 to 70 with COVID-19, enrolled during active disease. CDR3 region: CSVEWTSKMTQYF. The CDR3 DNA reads TGCAGCGTTGAATGGACTAGCAAGATGACCCAGTACTTC.